The rows below give T cell receptor beta chains drawn from one sample of a study of blood T cell repertoires in COVID-19. Assay used: immunoSEQ multiplex PCR; TCRdb lists only in-frame clones, some missing. The sample holds some 200,000 clones, 80% to 90% seen once. Sample: peripheral blood. The receptor set was obtained from a woman aged 50 to 65 with active or convalescent COVID-19. CDR3s include the opening cysteine and the closing phenylalanine or tryptophan. The D gene is left open where the match is weak.

v_gene	j_gene	d_gene	CDR3aa
TRBV7-9	TRBJ1-1	.	CAIRYQGGTEAFF
TRBV5-5	TRBJ2-5	TRBD1	CASSFPDRVETQYF
TRBV5-1	TRBJ1-1	TRBD1	CASSWDRGSNTEAFF
TRBV5-1	TRBJ2-2	TRBD1	CASSLGGTANTGELFF
TRBV7-8	TRBJ1-3	.	CASSPRARPDGNTIYF
TRBV7-9	TRBJ2-6	.	CASSAKQGTPSGANVLTF
TRBV19	TRBJ1-5	TRBD1	CASSIVFGGGSNQPQHF
TRBV2	TRBJ2-3	TRBD2	CASSQESAGTQDTQYF
TRBV29-1	TRBJ2-2	.	CSVGQTPGELFF
TRBV5-1	TRBJ2-1	TRBD2	CASSPKTGTSGIRAYNEQFF
TRBV2	TRBJ2-7	.	CASSAAGYEQYF
TRBV6-5	TRBJ2-1	.	CASSDFSYNEQFF
TRBV5-1	TRBJ2-7	TRBD1	CASSLLGGQGDHEQYF
TRBV30	TRBJ1-2	TRBD1	CAWSATPRQGGGYTF
TRBV5-1	TRBJ1-5	.	CASSLDRVGSNQPQHF
TRBV19	TRBJ2-1	TRBD2	CASRPRLGLGAGGGNEQFF
TRBV5-1	TRBJ2-5	TRBD2	CASSPASGRQTQYF
TRBV19	TRBJ1-1	.	CASKPRQDEAFF
TRBV4-1	TRBJ1-5	.	CASSQPGRGNQPQHF
TRBV15	TRBJ1-3	.	CATSRVGALGVAGNTIYF
TRBV30	TRBJ1-5	TRBD1	CAWSPGTGEMYQPQHF
TRBV30	TRBJ2-7	.	CAWSVYEAGGDEQYF
TRBV11-2	TRBJ1-2	.	CASSLGGLYGYTF
TRBV25-1	TRBJ1-3	.	CASSPTGGNIYF
TRBV5-1	TRBJ2-5	TRBD1	CASKRDRGLETQYF
TRBV11-2	TRBJ2-1	.	CASSPQGINEQFF
TRBV6-2/TRBV6-3	TRBJ2-7	.	CASSYKTGTYEQYF
TRBV4-1	TRBJ1-5	.	CASSQGSTRGEPQHF
TRBV27	TRBJ1-2	.	CATRYRGFGYTF
TRBV5-6	TRBJ1-2	.	CASSFARVGYTF
TRBV27	TRBJ2-7	TRBD2	CASSLGREGRNEQYF
TRBV5-1	TRBJ2-6	TRBD1	CASSLVQGADSGANVLTF
TRBV3-1/TRBV3-2	TRBJ2-5	TRBD2	CASSQAGTSGKETQYF
TRBV29-1	TRBJ1-1	TRBD1	CSANQGVTTEAFF
TRBV12-3/TRBV12-4	TRBJ2-7	.	CASSLGSTYQQYF
TRBV19	TRBJ2-4	TRBD2	CASSITAGGQNIQYF
TRBV3-1/TRBV3-2	TRBJ2-5	.	CASRSEGQTQYF
TRBV4-2	TRBJ2-1	.	CASSLRRSRDEQFF